This T cell receptor (beta chain) was found in a study of cytomegalovirus exposure and HLA in healthy donors. Points on this clone: Its antigen remains unknown.

The PCR had 60 Vbeta and 13 Jbeta primers. Libraries were prepared by immunoSEQ multiplex PCR; TCRdb keeps only in-frame clonotypes and omits some of them. The table lists some 120,000 clones, roughly 77% of them singletons. General study points: A later analysis showed TCR association rates differing by HLA locus, peaking at DRB1 and lowest at HLA-C. V- and J-gene trimming of TCR beta was linked (in a later analysis) to a missense DCLRE1C variant. Reports credit the classifier with highly specific, highly sensitive diagnosis of cytomegalovirus status. Indistinguishability led to the exclusion of some V segments, TRBV6-2 and TRBV6-3 included.

CDR1 and CDR2 (germline): SGHNT, YYREEE (reference sequence). After removal of 3 bases from V and 1 base from J, the junction contained 9 bases not matched to a gene. The CDR3 has 16 amino acids. The sequence came from a middle-aged man in good health and CMV-seronegative. The specimen was PBMCs. This sequence joins TRBV5-4 and TRBJ2-7, with 8 bases matching TRBD2. CDR3 region: CASSSRGGVRSYEQYF. DNA for the CDR3: TGTGCCAGCAGCTCCCGGGGGGGGGTGAGGTCCTACGAGCAGTACTTC.